These 22 T cell receptor beta chains came from one sample sequenced in a study of early T cells in non-severe SARS-CoV-2 infection. TCRdb reanalysed the 5' RACE reads using MiXCR and keeps one entry per CDR3 protein. The data show fewer than 85,000 distinct CDR3 sequences, with about 9.6% seen just once and more than 4.5% held by the top ten. Sequenced input: whole blood. These receptors all come from an adult who was a healthcare worker with PCR-confirmed SARS-CoV-2 infection or an uninfected control (not recorded which).

V and J are TRBV6-5 and TRBJ2-1, with TRBD1 as a possible D gene (6 bases). Germline CDR1 and CDR2: MNHEY and SVGAGI. The CDR3 consists of 16 residues. The V and J ends lost 3 bases and 9 bases respectively, with 21 bases between them. The CDR3 is CASSYRTVSGYGEQFF. The DNA for the CDR3 is TGTGCCAGCAGTTATCGGACAGTTTCAGGGTACGGTGAGCAGTTCTTC.

The V and J genes are TRBV29-1 and TRBJ2-3, with D possibly matching TRBD2 (5 bases). Trimming removed 5 bases from V and 2 bases from J, with 11 bases in between. This CDR3 comprises 13 residues. Germline V gives CDR1 SQVTM, CDR2 ANQGSEA. The CDR3 loop is CSVRRTFTDTQYF. Written as DNA, the CDR3 is TGCAGCGTTAGGCGGACTTTCACAGATACGCAGTATTTT.

This clonotype was seen more than once but under ten times. The chain carries TRBV5-1 and TRBJ1-1; TRBD1 aligns across 7 bases. The CDR3 extends over 15 amino acids. The V gene end was trimmed by 0 bases and the J gene end by 3 bases; junction bases not matched to a gene: 5. Per the germline V gene, CDR1 is SGHRS and CDR2 is YFSETQ. The chain's CDR3 is CASSLGTGGDTEAFF. The CDR3 DNA sequence: TGCGCCAGCAGCTTGGGGACAGGAGGAGACACTGAAGCTTTCTTT. Variable domain in full (rest from reference TRBV5-1 and TRBJ1-1): KAGVTQTPRYLIKTRGQQVTLSCSPISGHRSVSWYQQTPGQGLQFLFEYFSETQRNKGNFPGRFSGRQFSNSRSEMNVSTLELGDSALYLCASSLGTGGDTEAFFGQGTRLTVV.

The rearrangement links TRBV20-1 to TRBJ1-6; 8 nucleotides line up with TRBD1. CDR3 length: 14 residues. Unmatched junction bases numbered 4, after V lost 3 bases and J lost 6 bases. Germline-derived CDR1 and CDR2 are DFQATT and SNEGSKA (reference sequence). The CDR3 sequence is CSASRTGFNSPLHF. CDR3 nucleotide sequence: TGCAGTGCTAGCAGGACAGGGTTTAATTCACCCCTCCACTTT.

This clonotype was detected many times. V and J are TRBV20-1 and TRBJ2-1; D uncertain. Trimming took 3 bases from V and 1 from J, leaving 10 bases between them. Per the germline V gene, CDR1 is DFQATT and CDR2 is SNEGSKA (reference sequence). The CDR3 runs to 14 residues. CDR3: CSASEPGSYNEQFF. CDR3 bases: TGCAGTGCTAGCGAGCCAGGATCCTACAATGAGCAGTTCTTC.

The chain employs TRBV2 and TRBJ1-5, with 10 nucleotides matching TRBD1. Germline CDR1 reads SNHLY; CDR2 reads FYNNEI. Trimming cost V 6 bases and J 1 base; bases outside gene matches: 3. The CDR3 sequence is 15 residues long. CDR3 DNA: TGTGCCAGCAGCGGGACAGGGGAGAGCAATCAGCCCCAGCATTTT. This sequence encodes CASSGTGESNQPQHF.

This clonotype was seen many times. CDR3 in DNA: TGTGCCATCAGACACTTGAACACTGAAGCTTTCTTT. It encodes CAIRHLNTEAFF. V and J are TRBV10-3 and TRBJ1-1; D unclear. Germline V gene sequence: CDR1 ENHRY, CDR2 SYGVKD. Trimming shortened V by 6 bases and J by 0 bases, and 5 bases separated the two germline ends. CDR3 length equals 12 residues.

This clonotype has a count of ten or more. The chain recombines TRBV28 with TRBJ2-3, with D possibly being TRBD2 (6 bases). Per the germline V gene, CDR1 is MDHEN and CDR2 is SYDVKM. The V end was cut by 7 bases, the J end by 2 bases, with 10 bases between. The length of the CDR3 is 13 residues. CDR3 sequence: CASMGLHTDTQYF. CDR3 bases: TGTGCCAGCATGGGACTTCACACAGATACGCAGTATTTT.

The DNA of the CDR3 is TGTGCCAGCAGCTACGACAGGGGCGACGAGCAGTACTTC. It encodes CASSYDRGDEQYF. J is TRBJ2-7 and V is TRBV7-6; 8 nucleotides line up with TRBD1. This CDR3 is built from 13 residues. Germline V gene data show CDR1 as SGHVS and CDR2 as FNYEAQ. Unmatched junction bases numbered 4, after V lost 4 bases and J lost 5 bases.

This clonotype was detected ten times or more. The chain has TRBV5-1 and TRBJ2-3; D unclear. Trimming removed 0 bases at V and 4 bases at J, with 6 bases between. The CDR3 totals 13 residues. Germline assignment: CDR1 SGHRS and CDR2 YFSETQ. The CDR3 region is CASSLGAPDTQYF. Written as DNA, the CDR3 is TGCGCCAGCAGCTTGGGGGCCCCAGATACGCAGTATTTT.

The gene calls are TRBV5-4 and TRBJ2-2; 9 nucleotides line up with TRBD1. The CDR3 totals 16 residues. Germline lookup yields CDR1 SGHNT and CDR2 YYREEE (reference sequence). V lost 4 bases and J lost 6; bases outside the gene matches: 10. The CDR3 DNA follows: TGTGCCAGCAGCCACCGGGACAGGGCGCTTGCCGGGGAGCTGTTTTTT. Protein product: CASSHRDRALAGELFF.

The J gene is TRBJ2-1, the V gene TRBV9; perhaps TRBD1 as D (7 bases). V lost 2 bases to trimming and J lost 7 bases, with 22 bases between them. The CDR3 is made up of 17 amino acids. Germline-derived CDR1 and CDR2 are SGDLS and YYNGEE. CDR3 region: CASSVSGGQDLQNEQFF. The CDR3 nucleotides are TGTGCCAGCAGCGTCTCAGGGGGGCAGGACCTACAGAATGAGCAGTTCTTC. The full variable domain, with the rest looked up from reference TRBV9 and TRBJ2-1, is DSGVTQTPKHLITATGQRVTLRCSPRSGDLSVYWYQQSLDQGLQFLIQYYNGEERAKGNILERFSAQQFPDLHSELNLSSLELGDSALYFCASSVSGGQDLQNEQFFGPGTRLTVL.

CDR3 amino acids: CASSVGGRNSPLHF. Written as DNA, the CDR3 is TGTGCCAGCAGCGTAGGGGGGCGGAATTCACCCCTCCACTTT. The chain links TRBV9 to TRBJ1-6, with a weak D call TRBD1 (6 bases). Germline V CDR1 and CDR2: SGDLS, YYNGEE. The germline V and J ends were trimmed by 0 bases and 7 bases, with 8 bases remaining between them. CDR3 length: 14 residues.

The V and J genes are TRBV2 and TRBJ2-3; 12 nucleotides agree with TRBD2. With V trimmed by 7 bases and J by 1 base, 12 bases remained unmatched. This CDR3 comprises 18 residues. Germline V CDR1 and CDR2: SNHLY, FYNNEI. CDR3 in DNA: TGTGCCAGCACCCTTCATGCCGCTAGCGGGAGGGGCACAGATACGCAGTATTTT. Its translation is CASTLHAASGRGTDTQYF. The whole variable domain, filled in from reference TRBV2 and TRBJ2-3, reads EPEVTQTPSHQVTQMGQEVILRCVPISNHLYFYWYRQILGQKVEFLVSFYNNEISEKSEIFDDQFSVERPDGSNFTLKIRSTKLEDSAMYFCASTLHAASGRGTDTQYFGPGTRLTVL.

There are many counts of this clonotype. This sequence joins TRBV27 and TRBJ2-3; D perhaps matches TRBD1 (5 bases). The germline V gene encodes CDR1 MNHEY and CDR2 SMNVEV (reference sequence). The CDR3 spans 16 residues. Trimming removed 3 bases at V and 8 bases at J, with 21 bases between. The CDR3 loop is CASSLRRGPPWGTQYF. CDR3 in DNA: TGTGCCAGCAGTTTGCGTAGGGGCCCACCCTGGGGTACGCAGTATTTT.

The sample holds a few counts of this clonotype. The V call is TRBV14, the J call TRBJ1-2, with TRBD1 matching 10 bases. The CDR3 runs to 16 residues. J lost 3 bases, V lost 4 bases, and 8 bases had no gene match. Germline CDR1 SGHDN, CDR2 FVKESK. The CDR3, as DNA: TGTGCCAGCAGCCGGCTCGACAGGGGGCGGTACTATGGCTACACCTTC. It translates to CASSRLDRGRYYGYTF.

This clonotype was recorded at least ten times. The rearrangement links TRBV28 to TRBJ1-1; D is uncertain. The germline V and J ends were trimmed by 6 bases and 1 base, with 12 bases remaining between them. Germline V gene lookup returns CDR1 MDHEN and CDR2 SYDVKM. CDR3 length: 14 amino acids. CDR3 nucleotides: TGTGCCAGCAGCCCCCAGGTCGGGAACACTGAAGCTTTCTTT. Protein: CASSPQVGNTEAFF. Combining the CDR3 with reference TRBV28 and TRBJ1-1 gives the whole variable domain DVKVTQSSRYLVKRTGEKVFLECVQDMDHENMFWYRQDPGLGLRLIYFSYDVKMKEKGDIPEGYSVSREKKERFSLILESASTNQTSMYLCASSPQVGNTEAFFGQGTRLTVV.

This clonotype has only a few counts. The genes are TRBV2 and TRBJ1-2, with D unresolved. Trimming left V 3 bases short and J 1 base short, with 6 bases between. Germline-derived CDR1 and CDR2 are SNHLY and FYNNEI. The CDR3 runs 13 residues. The CDR3 DNA is TGTGCCAGCAGTGATGGCGGTAACTATGGCTACACCTTC. Its translation is CASSDGGNYGYTF.

V is TRBV10-2 and J is TRBJ2-1; unclear D gene. CDR1 is WSHSY and CDR2 is SAAADI in the germline V gene. Deletions cut 8 bases from V and 5 bases from J, with 19 bases between. The CDR3 is made up of 15 amino acids. Here the CDR3 reads CASLNGPLTNNEQFF. The CDR3 DNA is TGCGCCAGCCTGAACGGACCGCTCACCAACAATGAGCAGTTCTTC.

This clonotype was detected many times. The CDR3 region has the DNA TGTGCCAGCAGCCTCCGGGGGCGTGCGGGGGAGCTGTTTTTT. This translates into CASSLRGRAGELFF. This rearrangement joins TRBV28 to TRBJ2-2; the D gene could be TRBD1 or TRBD2 (6 bases each). V was trimmed by 6 bases and J by 8 bases, leaving 16 bases between them. From germline, CDR1 is MDHEN and CDR2 SYDVKM. CDR3 length: 14 residues.

There are a few counts of this clonotype. The chain carries TRBV19 and TRBJ2-4; no clear D. Germline CDR1 LNHDA, CDR2 SQIVND (reference sequence). The CDR3 runs 15 residues. The V end lost 3 bases, the J end lost 1 base, and 10 bases lay between the germline ends. CDR3 nucleotide sequence: TGTGCCAGTAGTATGGCTCGTGAGGCCAAAAACATTCAGTACTTC. Its translation: CASSMAREAKNIQYF.

The V and J genes are TRBV11-1 and TRBJ2-7; tentatively, D is TRBD2 (6 bases). Germline CDR1 and CDR2: SGHAT and FQDESV (reference sequence). Deletions cut 3 bases from V and 4 bases from J, with 7 bases between. This CDR3 is built from 12 residues. The CDR3 coding sequence is TGTGCCAGCAGCTTGACTAGATACGAGCAGTACTTC. Translation: CASSLTRYEQYF.